A selection of T cell receptor beta chains follows, all from one sample in a study of OX40 agonist ivuxolimab in advanced cancers. TCRdb keeps only in-frame clones here, not all; method: immunoSEQ multiplex PCR. The data hold 60,000 to 70,000 clones, with 82% observed a single time. Sequencing used CD4+ or CD8+ T cells sorted from blood, obtained in a trial of the OX40 agonist ivuxolimab. These receptors came from an adult with an advanced solid tumor such as melanoma, head and neck, liver or kidney cancer. Each CDR3 is given with its conserved first and last residue. The D gene is left open where the match is weak. Size tells how often a clone was seen (once, few, many) or the class of an expanded clone, and some rows leave it out.

>TRBV7-8|.|TRBJ2-1|.
CASSLVGGDYNEQFF
TGTGCCAGCAGCTTAGTGGGCGGAGACTACAATGAGCAGTTCTTC
>TRBV5-3|.|TRBJ1-5|.
CASPTEDSNQPQHF
TGTGCCAGCCCAACGGAGGATTCCAATCAGCCCCAGCATTTT
>TRBV27|once|TRBJ2-1|TRBD1
CAARTGASNEQFF
TGTGCCGCGAGGACAGGGGCTAGCAATGAGCAGTTCTTC
>TRBV27|.|TRBJ1-4|.
CASRPSDGNNEKLFF
TGTGCCAGCCGACCATCGGATGGGAATAATGAAAAACTGTTTTTT
>TRBV6-6|.|TRBJ2-7|TRBD2
CASSYRLAGYEQYF
TGTGCCAGCAGTTACAGACTAGCGGGCTACGAGCAGTACTTC
>TRBV7-9|.|TRBJ2-1|TRBD2
CASSVGTSGEFNEQFF
TGTGCCAGCAGCGTAGGGACTAGCGGGGAATTCAATGAGCAGTTCTTC
>TRBV5-1|.|TRBJ2-2|.
CASSPTSDTNTGELFF
TGCGCCAGCAGCCCTACTTCGGACACGAACACCGGGGAGCTGTTTTTT
>TRBV5-6|.|TRBJ2-4|.
CASSPPGAKNIQYF
TGTGCCAGCAGCCCCCCGGGGGCCAAAAACATTCAGTACTTC
>TRBV28|.|TRBJ2-1|.
CASSPRGTPNRGEQFF
TGTGCCAGCAGTCCCCGAGGGACCCCCAATCGGGGTGAGCAGTTCTTC
>TRBV5-1|.|TRBJ2-1|TRBD1
CASSGDSSYNEQFF
TGCGCCAGCAGCGGGGACAGCTCCTACAATGAGCAGTTCTTC
>TRBV6-5|.|TRBJ2-1|TRBD1
CASSYDRGNEQFF
TGTGCCAGCAGCTATGACAGGGGTAATGAGCAGTTCTTC
>TRBV9|.|TRBJ2-7|TRBD2
CASSVSPLAGGYEQYF
TGTGCCAGCAGCGTTTCCCCTTTAGCGGGAGGATACGAGCAGTACTTC
>TRBV28|.|TRBJ1-4|.
CASSANINTNEKLFF
TGTGCCAGCAGTGCCAACATAAATACTAATGAAAAACTGTTTTTT
>TRBV20-1|.|TRBJ2-5|.
CSAPDWETQYF
TGCAGTGCTCCGGACTGGGAGACCCAGTACTTC
>TRBV7-9|once|TRBJ2-7|.
CASSLTGYEQYF
TGTGCCAGCAGCTTGACTGGCTACGAGCAGTACTTC
>TRBV4-2|.|TRBJ1-5|.
CASSQRTDLNQPQHF
TGTGCCAGCAGCCAAAGGACAGATCTCAATCAGCCCCAGCATTTT
>TRBV5-4|.|TRBJ2-2|.
CASSYGYTGELFF
TGTGCCAGCAGCTATGGGTACACCGGGGAGCTGTTTTTT
>TRBV28|.|TRBJ1-5|.
CASSPTLGQPQHF
TGTGCCAGCAGTCCAACCCTGGGGCAGCCCCAGCATTTT
>TRBV5-1|.|TRBJ1-1|.
CASTGQRDTEAFF
TGCGCCAGCACGGGCCAAAGGGACACTGAAGCTTTCTTT
>TRBV13|.|TRBJ2-1|TRBD2
CASSLSGGVSYNEQFF
TGTGCCAGCAGCCTAAGCGGGGGGGTCTCCTACAATGAGCAGTTCTTC
>TRBV5-5|.|TRBJ1-5|.
CASSPVRGEGQPQHF
TGTGCCAGCAGCCCGGTTAGGGGGGAGGGTCAGCCCCAGCATTTT
>TRBV25-1|.|TRBJ1-4|.
CASSSEGGKLFF
TGTGCCAGCAGTTCGGAGGGGGGAAAACTATTTTTT
>TRBV4-2|.|TRBJ1-5|TRBD1
CASSRGQGFEPQHF
TGTGCCAGCAGCCGAGGACAGGGGTTTGAGCCCCAGCATTTT
>TRBV15|.|TRBJ2-6|.
CATRRDPANVLTF
TGTGCCACAAGGCGGGACCCTGCCAACGTCCTGACTTTC
>TRBV5-4|.|TRBJ2-5|TRBD2
CASSLESGTSGRRGTQYF
TGTGCCAGCAGCTTGGAAAGTGGGACTAGTGGGCGAAGGGGGACCCAGTACTTC
>TRBV6-1|.|TRBJ1-5|TRBD1
CASSEAGQGRNQPQHF
TGTGCCAGCAGTGAAGCGGGACAGGGTCGCAATCAGCCCCAGCATTTT
>TRBV18|.|TRBJ1-5|TRBD1
CASSSRQGEYQPQHF
TGTGCCAGCTCGTCGAGACAGGGGGAGTATCAGCCCCAGCATTTT